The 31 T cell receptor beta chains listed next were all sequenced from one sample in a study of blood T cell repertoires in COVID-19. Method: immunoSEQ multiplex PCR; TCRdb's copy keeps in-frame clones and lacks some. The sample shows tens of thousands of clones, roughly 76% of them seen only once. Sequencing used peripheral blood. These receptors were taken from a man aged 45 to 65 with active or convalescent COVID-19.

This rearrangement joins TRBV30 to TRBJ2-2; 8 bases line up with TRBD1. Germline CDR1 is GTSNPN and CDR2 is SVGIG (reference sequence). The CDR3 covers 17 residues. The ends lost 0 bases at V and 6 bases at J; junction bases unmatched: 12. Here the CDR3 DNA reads TGTGCCTGGAGTGTACGACCCCCCGGACAGGGCCCCGGGGAGCTGTTTTTT. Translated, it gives CAWSVRPPGQGPGELFF. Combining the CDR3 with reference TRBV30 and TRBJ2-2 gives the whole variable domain SQTIHQWPATLVQPVGSPLSLECTVEGTSNPNLYWYRQAAGRGLQLLFYSVGIGQISSEVPQNLSASRPQDRQFILSSKKLLLSDSGFYLCAWSVRPPGQGPGELFFGEGSRLTVL.

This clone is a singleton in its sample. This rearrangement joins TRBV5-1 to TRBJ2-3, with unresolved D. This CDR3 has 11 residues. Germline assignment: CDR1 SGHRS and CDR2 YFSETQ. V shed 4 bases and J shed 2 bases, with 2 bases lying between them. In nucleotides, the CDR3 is TGCGCCAGCAGCCTCACAGATACGCAGTATTTT. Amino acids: CASSLTDTQYF.

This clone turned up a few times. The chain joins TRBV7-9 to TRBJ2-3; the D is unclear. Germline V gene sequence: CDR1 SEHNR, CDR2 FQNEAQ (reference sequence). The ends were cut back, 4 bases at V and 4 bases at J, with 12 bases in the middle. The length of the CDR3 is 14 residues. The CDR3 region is CASSSRGASDTQYF. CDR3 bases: TGTGCCAGCAGCTCAAGAGGCGCTTCAGATACGCAGTATTTT.

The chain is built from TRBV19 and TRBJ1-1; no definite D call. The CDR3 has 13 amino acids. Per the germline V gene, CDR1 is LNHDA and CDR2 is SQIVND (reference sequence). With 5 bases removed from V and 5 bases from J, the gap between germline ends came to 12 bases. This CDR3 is CASSEEGLTEAFF. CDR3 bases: TGTGCCAGTAGTGAGGAGGGTTTGACTGAAGCTTTCTTT.

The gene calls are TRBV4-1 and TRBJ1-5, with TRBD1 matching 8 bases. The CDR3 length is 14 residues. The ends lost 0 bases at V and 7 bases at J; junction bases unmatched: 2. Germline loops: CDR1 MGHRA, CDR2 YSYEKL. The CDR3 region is CASSQEGDRQPQHF. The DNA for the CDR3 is TGCGCCAGCAGCCAAGAAGGGGACAGGCAGCCCCAGCATTTT.

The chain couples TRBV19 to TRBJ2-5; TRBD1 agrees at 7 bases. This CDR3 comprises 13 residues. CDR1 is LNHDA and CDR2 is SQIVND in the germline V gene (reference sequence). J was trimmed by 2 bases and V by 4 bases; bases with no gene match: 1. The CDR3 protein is CASSRDRQETQYF. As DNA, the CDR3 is TGTGCCAGTAGTAGGGACAGACAAGAGACCCAGTACTTC.

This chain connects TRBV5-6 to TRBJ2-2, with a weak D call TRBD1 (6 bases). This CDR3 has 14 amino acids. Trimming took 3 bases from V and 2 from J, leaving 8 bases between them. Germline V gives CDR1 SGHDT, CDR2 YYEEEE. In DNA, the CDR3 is TGTGCCAGCAGCTGGGACACCAACACCGGGGAGCTGTTTTTT. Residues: CASSWDTNTGELFF.

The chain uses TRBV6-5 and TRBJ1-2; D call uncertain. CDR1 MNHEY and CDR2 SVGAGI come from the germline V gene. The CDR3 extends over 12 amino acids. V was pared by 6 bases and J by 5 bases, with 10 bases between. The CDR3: CASSYSVYGYTF. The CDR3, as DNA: TGTGCCAGCAGCTACAGCGTATATGGCTACACCTTC.

CDR3 sequence reads: CASSRHDMAGGYTF. Here the CDR3 DNA reads TGTGCCAGCAGCCGACACGACATGGCGGGAGGCTACACCTTC. The V call is TRBV3-1 (or the pseudogene TRBV3-2), the J call TRBJ1-2; D remains ambiguous. Germline loops: CDR1 LGHDT, CDR2 YNNKEL (reference sequence). The V gene lost 4 bases and the J gene lost 8 bases, with 17 bases spanning the gap. The CDR3 contains 14 residues.

This CDR3 reads CASSLGQGALNEQFF. CDR3 sequence (DNA): TGTGCCAGCAGCCTCGGACAGGGGGCGCTGAATGAGCAGTTCTTC. This chain connects TRBV7-2 to TRBJ2-1; 11 positions match TRBD1. CDR3 size: 15 residues. Germline CDR1 reads SGHTA; CDR2 reads FQGNSA. V dropped 5 bases and J dropped 7; count of bases not matched to a gene: 7.

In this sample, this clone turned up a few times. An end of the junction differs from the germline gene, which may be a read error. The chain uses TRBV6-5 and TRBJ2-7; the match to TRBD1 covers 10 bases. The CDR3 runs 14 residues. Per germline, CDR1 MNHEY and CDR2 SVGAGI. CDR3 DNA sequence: TGTGCCAGCATCGAAGGACAGGGGGACCCAAGAGACCGTTTC. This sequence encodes CASIEGQGDPRDRF.

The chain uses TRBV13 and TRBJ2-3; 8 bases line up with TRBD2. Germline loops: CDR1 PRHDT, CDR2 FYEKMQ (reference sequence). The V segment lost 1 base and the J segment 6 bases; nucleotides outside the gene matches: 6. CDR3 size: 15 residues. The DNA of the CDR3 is TGTGCCAGCAGCTTAGATCGGGGGGGCCCGGATACGCAGTATTTT. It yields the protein CASSLDRGGPDTQYF.

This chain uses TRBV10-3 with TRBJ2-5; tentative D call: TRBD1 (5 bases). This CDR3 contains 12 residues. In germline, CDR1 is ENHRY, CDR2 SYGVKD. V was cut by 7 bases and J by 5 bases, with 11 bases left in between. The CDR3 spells CAIKDTGETQYF. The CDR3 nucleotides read TGTGCCATCAAGGACACTGGGGAGACCCAGTACTTC.

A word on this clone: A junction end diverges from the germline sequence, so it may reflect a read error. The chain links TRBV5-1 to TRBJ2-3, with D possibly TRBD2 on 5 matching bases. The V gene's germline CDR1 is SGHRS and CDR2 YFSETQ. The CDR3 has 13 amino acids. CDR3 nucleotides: TGCGCCAGCAGCTTGGAAGTATTAGCGAGAGAATCTTTT. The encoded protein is CASSLEVLARESF.

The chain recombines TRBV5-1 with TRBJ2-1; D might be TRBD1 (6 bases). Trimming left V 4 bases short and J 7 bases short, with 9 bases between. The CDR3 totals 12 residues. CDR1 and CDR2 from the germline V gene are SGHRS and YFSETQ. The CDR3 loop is CASSQGWNEQFF. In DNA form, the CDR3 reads TGCGCCAGCAGCCAGGGGTGGAATGAGCAGTTCTTC.

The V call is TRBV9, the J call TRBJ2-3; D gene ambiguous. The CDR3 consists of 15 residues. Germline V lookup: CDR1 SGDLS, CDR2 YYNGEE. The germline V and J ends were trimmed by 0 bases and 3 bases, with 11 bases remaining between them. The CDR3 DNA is TGTGCCAGCAGCGTAGGCATTGTCGGTACAGATACGCAGTATTTT. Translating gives CASSVGIVGTDTQYF.

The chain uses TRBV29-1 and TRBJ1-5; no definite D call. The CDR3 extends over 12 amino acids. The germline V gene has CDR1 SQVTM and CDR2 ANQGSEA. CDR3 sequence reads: CPERVFNQPQHF. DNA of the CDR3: TGCCCCGAGAGGGTATTCAATCAGCCCCAGCATTTT.

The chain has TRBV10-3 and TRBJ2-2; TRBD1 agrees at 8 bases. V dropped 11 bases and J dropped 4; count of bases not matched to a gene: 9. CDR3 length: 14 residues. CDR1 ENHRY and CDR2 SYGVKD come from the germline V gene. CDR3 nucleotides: TGTGCCGTAGCAGGACAGGGTAGCACCGGGGAGCTGTTTTTT. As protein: CAVAGQGSTGELFF.

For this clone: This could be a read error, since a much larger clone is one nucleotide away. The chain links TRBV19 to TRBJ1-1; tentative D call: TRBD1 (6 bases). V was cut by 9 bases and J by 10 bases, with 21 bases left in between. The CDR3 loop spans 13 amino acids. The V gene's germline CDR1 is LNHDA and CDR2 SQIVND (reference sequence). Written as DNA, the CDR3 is TGTGCCAGCCATGTGGGGGAGGGGGTGGCAGCTTTCTTT. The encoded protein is CASHVGEGVAAFF.

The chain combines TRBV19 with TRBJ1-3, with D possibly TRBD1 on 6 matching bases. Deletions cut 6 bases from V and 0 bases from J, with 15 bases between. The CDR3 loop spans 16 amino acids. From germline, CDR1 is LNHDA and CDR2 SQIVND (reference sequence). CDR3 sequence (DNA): TGTGCCAGTAGAGGAAGGACAGCTAGCTCTGGAAACACCATATATTTT. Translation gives CASRGRTASSGNTIYF.

The DNA for the CDR3 is TGTGCCAGCAGTACACTAGCGGGAGGCAGGGTCGGCGAGCAGTACTTC. Residues: CASSTLAGGRVGEQYF. The chain is built from TRBV27 and TRBJ2-7, with TRBD2 matching over 12 bases. Looked up from germline, CDR1 is MNHEY and CDR2 is SMNVEV (reference sequence). The CDR3 has 16 amino acids. The V gene end was trimmed by 5 bases and the J gene end by 6 bases; junction bases not matched to a gene: 11.

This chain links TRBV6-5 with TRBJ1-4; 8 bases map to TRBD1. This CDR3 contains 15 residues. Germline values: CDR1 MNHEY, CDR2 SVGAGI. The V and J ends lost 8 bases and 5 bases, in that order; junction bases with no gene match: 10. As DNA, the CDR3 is TGTGCCAGCTTTGACCCGGGACAGGAGAATGAAAAACTGTTTTTT. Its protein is CASFDPGQENEKLFF.

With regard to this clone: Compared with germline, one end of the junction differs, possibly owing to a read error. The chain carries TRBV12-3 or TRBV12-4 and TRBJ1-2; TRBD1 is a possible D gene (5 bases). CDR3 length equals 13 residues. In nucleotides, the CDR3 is TGTGCCCGCAGAACGGGGGGGGGACATGGCTACACCTTC. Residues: CARRTGGGHGYTF.

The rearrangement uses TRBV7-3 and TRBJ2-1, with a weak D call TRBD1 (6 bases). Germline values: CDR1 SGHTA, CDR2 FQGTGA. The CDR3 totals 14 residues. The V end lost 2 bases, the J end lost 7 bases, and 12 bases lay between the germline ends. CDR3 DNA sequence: TGTGCCAGCAGCTTAGGGGGCAGGACGAATGAGCAGTTCTTC. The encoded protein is CASSLGGRTNEQFF.

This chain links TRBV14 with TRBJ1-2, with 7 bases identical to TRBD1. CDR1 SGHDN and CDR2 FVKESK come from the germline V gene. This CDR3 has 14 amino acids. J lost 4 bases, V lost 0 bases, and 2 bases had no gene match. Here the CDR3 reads CASSQDRQGYGYTF. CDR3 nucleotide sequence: TGTGCCAGCAGCCAAGATCGACAGGGCTATGGCTACACCTTC.

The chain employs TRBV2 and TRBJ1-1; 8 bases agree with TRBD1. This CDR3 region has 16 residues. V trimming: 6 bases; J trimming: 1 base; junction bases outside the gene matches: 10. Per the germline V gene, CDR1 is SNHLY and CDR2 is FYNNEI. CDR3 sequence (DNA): TGTGCCAGCAGCCAGCTACCGACAGGGGCGAACACTGAAGCTTTCTTT. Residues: CASSQLPTGANTEAFF. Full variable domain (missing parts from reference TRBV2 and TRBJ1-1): EPEVTQTPSHQVTQMGQEVILRCVPISNHLYFYWYRQILGQKVEFLVSFYNNEISEKSEIFDDQFSVERPDGSNFTLKIRSTKLEDSAMYFCASSQLPTGANTEAFFGQGTRLTVV.

Written as DNA, the CDR3 is TGCACCAGCAGCCTACTACTAGCGGAGGTCGGTGAGCAGTTCTTC. Protein sequence: CTSSLLLAEVGEQFF. The genes are TRBV1 and TRBJ2-1; the table's D call TRBD2 went unverified against the DNA. TRBV1 is described as a pseudogene. This CDR3 spans 15 amino acids.

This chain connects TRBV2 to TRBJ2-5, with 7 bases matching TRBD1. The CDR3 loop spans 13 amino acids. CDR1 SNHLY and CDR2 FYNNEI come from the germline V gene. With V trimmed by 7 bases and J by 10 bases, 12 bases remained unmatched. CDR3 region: CASNADRTGSQYF. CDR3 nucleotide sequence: TGTGCCAGCAATGCGGACAGGACGGGGAGCCAGTACTTC.

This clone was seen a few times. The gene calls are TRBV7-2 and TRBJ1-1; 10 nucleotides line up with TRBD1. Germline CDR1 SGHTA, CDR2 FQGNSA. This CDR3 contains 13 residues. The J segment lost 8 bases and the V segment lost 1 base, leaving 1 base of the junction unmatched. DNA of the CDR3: TGTGCCAGCAGCTTAGAGGGACAGGGGGAAGCTTTCTTT. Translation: CASSLEGQGEAFF.

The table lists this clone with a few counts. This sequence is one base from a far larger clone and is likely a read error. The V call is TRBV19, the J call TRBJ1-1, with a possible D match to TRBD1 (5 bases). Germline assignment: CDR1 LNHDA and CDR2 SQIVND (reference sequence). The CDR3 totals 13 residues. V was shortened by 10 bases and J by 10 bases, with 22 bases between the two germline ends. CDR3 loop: CATHVGVGGGAFF. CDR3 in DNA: TGTGCCACCCATGTGGGGGTGGGGGGGGGAGCTTTCTTT.

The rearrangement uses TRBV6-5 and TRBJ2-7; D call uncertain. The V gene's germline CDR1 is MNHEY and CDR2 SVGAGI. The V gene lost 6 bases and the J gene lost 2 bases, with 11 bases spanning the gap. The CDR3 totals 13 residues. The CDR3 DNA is TGTGCCAGCAGACGCGGCGAAACCTACGAGCAGTACTTC. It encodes CASRRGETYEQYF.